This TCR beta chain was profiled in a study of OX40 agonist ivuxolimab in advanced cancers. The wider study: Patients assigned to dose escalation were diagnosed with hepatocellular carcinoma, melanoma, renal cell or head and neck cancer.

Assay used: immunoSEQ multiplex PCR; TCRdb lists only in-frame clones, some missing. This table has fewer than 45,000 clones, 75% to 90% appearing once. The specimen comprised CD4+ or CD8+ T cells sorted from blood, sampled in a trial of the OX40 agonist ivuxolimab. This receptor was taken from an adult with an advanced solid tumor such as melanoma, head and neck, liver or kidney cancer.

CDR3 region: CAISEGLTGGNTIYF. The CDR3 DNA reads as TGTGCCATCAGTGAGGGTCTGACAGGGGGAAACACCATATATTTT. The chain combines TRBV10-3 with TRBJ1-3, with 7 bases lining up with TRBD1. The CDR3 totals 15 residues. The germline gives CDR1 ENHRY, CDR2 SYGVKD. J was trimmed by 4 bases and V by 2 bases; bases with no gene match: 5.